This T cell receptor (beta chain) was found in a study of control samples from healthy donors and cancer patients. Germline loops: CDR1 SGHTA, CDR2 FQGTGA. The CDR3 is 13 residues long. With 2 bases removed from V and 0 bases from J, the gap between germline ends came to 2 bases. Profiling relied on immunoSEQ multiplex PCR, and the TCRdb table lists in-frame clones only, not all of them. The table includes 90,000 to 110,000 clones, about 89% detected once. The sequence derives from a woman between 50 and 59 years old in good health. The sample taken for sequencing was blood. This chain links TRBV7-3 with TRBJ1-3; the D is unclear. The CDR3 DNA sequence: TGTGCCAGCAGCTTAGCCTCTGGAAACACCATATATTTT. Translating it yields CASSLASGNTIYF.